Presented here are 12 T cell receptor beta chains from one specimen sequenced in a study of TIL therapy for anti-PD-1-resistant metastatic lung cancer. The libraries were made with immunoSEQ v3. This table comes from immunoSEQ multiplex PCR, and its TCRdb copy is limited to in-frame clones, with some not included. The sample lists 54,000 or so clones, around 86% occurring once. The time point was: pre-treatment sample, taken before nivolumab and TIL therapy. This sample comprised blood, obtained at baseline. The receptor source for this set is a person aged 25-80 years with non-small cell lung cancer.

This chain links TRBV11-1 with TRBJ2-2; TRBD2 is a possible D gene (5 bases). V lost 1 base, J lost 5 bases, and 11 bases lay in between. CDR3 length: 15 amino acids. CDR1 and CDR2 (germline): SGHAT, FQDESV (reference sequence). The chain's CDR3 is CASSLEGVGTGELFF. The CDR3 nucleotides are TGTGCCAGCAGCTTAGAGGGAGTAGGTACCGGGGAGCTGTTTTTT.

This sequence joins TRBV19 and TRBJ2-1; 11 bases align to TRBD2. The CDR3 loop spans 14 amino acids. CDR1 LNHDA and CDR2 SQIVND come from the germline V gene (reference sequence). The trim removed 3 bases at V and 7 bases at J, leaving 2 bases unmatched. CDR3 DNA sequence: TGTGCCAGTAGTATTAGCGGGGGGGTAAATGAGCAGTTCTTC. Residues: CASSISGGVNEQFF.

V is TRBV28 and J is TRBJ1-4; D possibly corresponds to TRBD1 (6 bases). The V gene lost 3 bases and the J gene lost 6 bases, with 14 bases spanning the gap. From germline, CDR1 is MDHEN and CDR2 SYDVKM. The CDR3 is 15 residues long. CDR3 DNA: TGTGCCAGCAGTTTCGGGGGGGCTGGGGATGAAAAACTGTTTTTT. It yields the protein CASSFGGAGDEKLFF.

This chain connects TRBV6-5 to TRBJ1-2; TRBD1 aligns across 9 bases. The CDR3 contains 12 residues. Per germline, CDR1 MNHEY and CDR2 SVGAGI. V shed 5 bases and J 8 bases; nucleotides not matched to a gene: 3. CDR3 region: CASSRQGDGYTF. The CDR3 DNA sequence: TGTGCCAGCAGTCGACAGGGGGACGGCTACACCTTC.

In its sample, this clone was seen once. This rearrangement joins TRBV27 to TRBJ2-7, with a possible D match to TRBD2 (6 bases). The germline CDR1 and CDR2 sequences are MNHEY and SMNVEV (reference sequence). This CDR3 contains 16 residues. With 1 base removed from V and 2 bases from J, the gap between germline ends came to 15 bases. For the CDR3, the DNA is TGTGCCAGCAGTTTATTAGGAGGGGCCGGTCCCTACGAGCAGTACTTC. It specifies CASSLLGGAGPYEQYF.

V usage is TRBV5-1 and J usage is TRBJ1-1; TRBD1 aligns across 7 bases. This CDR3 comprises 15 residues. CDR1 and CDR2 from the germline V gene are SGHRS and YFSETQ. V shed 4 bases, J shed 4 bases, and the junction held 10 bases outside the gene matches. The CDR3 loop reads CASSLTGYDGTEAFF. Written as DNA, the CDR3 is TGCGCCAGCAGCCTGACAGGGTATGACGGCACTGAAGCTTTCTTT.

The chain is built from TRBV20-1 and TRBJ1-2, with 7 nucleotides matching TRBD1. Germline CDR1 and CDR2: DFQATT and SNEGSKA (reference sequence). This CDR3 contains 15 residues. V shed 3 bases and J 2 bases; nucleotides not matched to a gene: 9. The CDR3 sequence is CSASSQEGANYGYTF. The CDR3 nucleotides are TGCAGTGCTAGTAGTCAGGAGGGGGCGAACTATGGCTACACCTTC.

The chain is built from TRBV24-1 and TRBJ2-3; D gene unclear. V shed 5 bases and J shed 0 bases, with 2 bases lying between them. The CDR3 is made up of 12 amino acids. CDR1 is KGHDR, CDR2 SFDVKD, per germline. The CDR3 sequence is CATSGSTDTQYF. In nucleotides, the CDR3 is TGTGCCACCAGTGGTAGCACAGATACGCAGTATTTT.

V gene TRBV5-4 combines with J gene TRBJ2-7; D is ambiguous. V was pared by 1 base and J by 4 bases, with 9 bases between. Germline V lookup: CDR1 SGHNT, CDR2 YYREEE (reference sequence). There are 13 residues in the CDR3. CDR3 bases: TGTGCCAGCAGCTTGTCGGCCTCGTACGAGCAGTACTTC. Encoded protein: CASSLSASYEQYF.

The rearrangement joins TRBV10-3 to TRBJ2-5; D is uncertain. The CDR3 is made up of 13 amino acids. Germline V gene data show CDR1 as ENHRY and CDR2 as SYGVKD. V was pared by 1 base and J by 5 bases, with 8 bases between. In nucleotides, the CDR3 is TGTGCCATCAGTGAGTTCTCTCCTGAGACCCAGTACTTC. Translation: CAISEFSPETQYF.

The V gene is TRBV5-5, the J gene TRBJ1-5, with D maybe TRBD1 (6 bases). The CDR3 loop spans 13 amino acids. Germline CDR1 SGHKS, CDR2 YYEKEE (reference sequence). V lost 4 bases and J 7 bases, leaving 12 bases between the germline ends. The CDR3 sequence is CASSQQGIQPQHF. The CDR3 nucleotides read TGTGCCAGCAGCCAACAGGGTATCCAGCCCCAGCATTTT.

The V gene is TRBV28, the J gene TRBJ1-2; a possible D gene is TRBD1 (6 bases). Per the germline V gene, CDR1 is MDHEN and CDR2 is SYDVKM. V was clipped by 5 bases and J by 6 bases, with 28 bases between them. CDR3 length: 18 residues. The CDR3 here is CASSPRLLGITGTDGYTF. The CDR3 DNA reads TGTGCCAGCAGTCCGCGTTTGCTCGGAATTACAGGGACCGATGGCTACACCTTC.